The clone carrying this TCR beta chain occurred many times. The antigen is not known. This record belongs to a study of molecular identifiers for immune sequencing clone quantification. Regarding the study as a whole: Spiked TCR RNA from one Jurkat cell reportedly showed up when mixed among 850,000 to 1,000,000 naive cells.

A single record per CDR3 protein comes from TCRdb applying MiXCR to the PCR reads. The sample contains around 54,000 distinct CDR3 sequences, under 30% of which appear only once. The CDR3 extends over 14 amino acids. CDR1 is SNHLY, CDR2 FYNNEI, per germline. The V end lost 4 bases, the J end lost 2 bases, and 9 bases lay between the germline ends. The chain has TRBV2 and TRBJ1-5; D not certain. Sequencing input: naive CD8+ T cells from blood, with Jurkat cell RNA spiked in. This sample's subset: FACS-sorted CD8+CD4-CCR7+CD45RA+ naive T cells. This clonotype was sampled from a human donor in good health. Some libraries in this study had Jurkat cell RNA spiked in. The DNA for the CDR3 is TGTGCCAGCAGTGGAATGGGCGGCAATCAGCCCCAGCATTTT. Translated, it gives CASSGMGGNQPQHF.